The 22 T cell receptor beta chains given below trace back to one sample, sequenced in a study of cytomegalovirus exposure and HLA in healthy donors. PCR amplification relied on 60 Vbeta primers (plus 13 Jbeta primers). TCRdb's copy holds only in-frame clones and misses some; the assay was immunoSEQ multiplex PCR. The repertoire holds some 90,000 clones, with approximately 83% as singletons. The sequencing sample was made of PBMCs. These receptors all come from a man aged 35-49 years in good health and CMV-seronegative.

Remarks on this clone: An end of the junction does not agree with germline; a read error may underlie this. The V and J genes are TRBV7-9 and TRBJ2-6; a weak D match, TRBD1 (6 bases). Germline V gene data show CDR1 as SEHNR and CDR2 as FQNEAQ (reference sequence). The CDR3 has 18 amino acids. Here the CDR3 DNA reads TGTTCCAGCAGCACGATAGGGTCAGGGGAAGGGGGGGCCAACGTCCTGACTTTC. This gives the protein CSSSTIGSGEGGANVLTF.

This chain links TRBV9 with TRBJ1-6, with D maybe TRBD1 (5 bases). V was pared by 2 bases and J by 5 bases, with 8 bases between. The CDR3 totals 14 residues. Germline CDR1 reads SGDLS; CDR2 reads YYNGEE. The DNA for the CDR3 is TGTGCCAGCAGCGTCGGGACTAATAATTCACCCCTCCACTTT. As protein: CASSVGTNNSPLHF.

This clone has a handful of counts. This sample also contains other DNA sequences that code for the same CDR3. The V and J genes are TRBV19 and TRBJ1-2, with TRBD1 matching over 11 bases. The CDR3 contains 14 residues. Trimming took 6 bases from V and 5 from J; bases not matched to a gene: 5. The germline gives CDR1 LNHDA, CDR2 SQIVND (reference sequence). The CDR3 loop reads CASRVDRGQYGYTF. The CDR3, as DNA: TGTGCCAGTAGGGTGGACAGGGGGCAATATGGCTACACCTTC.

This sequence joins TRBV27 and TRBJ2-7; no reliable D call. The length of the CDR3 is 13 residues. The ends were cut back, 1 base at V and 1 base at J, with 5 bases in the middle. Germline V gives CDR1 MNHEY, CDR2 SMNVEV (reference sequence). The chain's CDR3 is CASSLFQSYEQYF. The DNA of the CDR3 is TGTGCCAGCAGTTTATTTCAGTCCTACGAGCAGTACTTC.

The rearrangement uses TRBV4-1 and TRBJ1-5; 12 positions match TRBD1. In germline, CDR1 is MGHRA, CDR2 YSYEKL. The V and J ends lost 2 bases and 5 bases, in that order; junction bases with no gene match: 4. The CDR3 extends over 16 amino acids. CDR3 bases: TGCGCCAGCAGCCAACTCGGGACAGGGGGCGATCAGCCCCAGCATTTT. Encoded protein: CASSQLGTGGDQPQHF.

The chain employs TRBV7-6 and TRBJ2-5; TRBD2 matches at 9 bases. The germline V gene encodes CDR1 SGHVS and CDR2 FNYEAQ. This CDR3 comprises 15 residues. The V segment lost 3 bases and the J segment 4 bases; nucleotides outside the gene matches: 6. CDR3 residues: CASSLAGGNLETQYF. The DNA of the CDR3 is TGTGCCAGCAGCTTGGCGGGGGGGAACTTAGAGACCCAGTACTTC. The full variable domain, in which reference TRBV7-6 and TRBJ2-5 provide the parts outside the CDR3, is GAGVSQSPRYKVTKRGQDVALRCDPISGHVSLYWYRQALGQGPEFLTYFNYEAQQDKSGLPNDRFSAERPEGSISTLTIQRTEQRDSAMYRCASSLAGGNLETQYFGPGTRLLVL.

The V call is TRBV5-6, the J call TRBJ1-2; tentative D call: TRBD1 (6 bases). The CDR3 spans 14 residues. Germline V gene sequence: CDR1 SGHDT, CDR2 YYEEEE. V lost 3 bases and J 7 bases, leaving 16 bases between the germline ends. The CDR3 DNA follows: TGTGCCAGCAGCTCGGTGGAGATCAGGGGTGGCTACACCTTC. Its translation is CASSSVEIRGGYTF.

This clone occurred a few times. The V call is TRBV9, the J call TRBJ2-7, with a weak D call TRBD2 (5 bases). V lost 4 bases and J 3 bases, leaving 11 bases between the germline ends. The CDR3 is 13 amino acids. Germline V CDR1 and CDR2: SGDLS, YYNGEE. In DNA form, the CDR3 reads TGTGCCAGCAGCCTAAGCGGTAACTACGAGCAGTACTTC. Protein sequence: CASSLSGNYEQYF.

V gene TRBV7-9 combines with J gene TRBJ1-1; no clear D. Germline values: CDR1 SEHNR, CDR2 FQNEAQ (reference sequence). The V end lost 10 bases, the J end lost 1 base, and 10 bases lay between the germline ends. The CDR3 has 12 residues. CDR3: CATLGENTEAFF. The CDR3 nucleotides are TGTGCCACCCTCGGGGAGAACACTGAAGCTTTCTTT. Looking up the rest from reference TRBV7-9 and TRBJ1-1 gives the full variable domain: DTGVSQNPRHKITKRGQNVTFRCDPISEHNRLYWYRQTLGQGPEFLTYFQNEAQLEKSRLLSDRFSAERPKGSFSTLEIQRTEQGDSAMYLCATLGENTEAFFGQGTRLTVV.

The chain links TRBV10-3 to TRBJ2-7; a possible D gene is TRBD1 (5 bases). This CDR3 is 13 amino acids long. CDR1 is ENHRY, CDR2 SYGVKD, per germline. V was trimmed by 2 bases and J by 6 bases, leaving 11 bases between them. The CDR3 nucleotides read TGTGCCATCAGTGAGGAGACAGCCCGCGAGCAGTACTTC. Its translation: CAISEETAREQYF.

As DNA, the CDR3 is TGTGCCAGCAGCCGATGGACAGCGAATAATTCACCCCTCCACTTT. This codes for CASSRWTANNSPLHF. V gene TRBV7-9 combines with J gene TRBJ1-6; D possibly corresponds to TRBD1 (6 bases). Trimming took 5 bases from V and 5 from J, leaving 13 bases between them. Looked up from germline, CDR1 is SEHNR and CDR2 is FQNEAQ (reference sequence). This CDR3 contains 15 residues.

The chain is built from TRBV18 and TRBJ1-4; 7 bases line up with TRBD1. The junction had 6 bases not matched to a gene; V was cut back by 4 bases and J by 7 bases. The CDR3 has 14 amino acids. Germline CDR1 KGHSH, CDR2 LQKENI. In DNA, the CDR3 is TGTGCCAGCTCACTTGACAGGGAATCTGAAAAACTGTTTTTT. This encodes CASSLDRESEKLFF. Using reference TRBV18 and TRBJ1-4 for the parts outside the CDR3, the full variable domain is NAGVMQNPRHLVRRRGQEARLRCSPMKGHSHVYWYRQLPEEGLKFMVYLQKENIIDESGMPKERFSAEFPKEGPSILRIQQVVRGDSAAYFCASSLDRESEKLFFGSGTQLSVL.

The V gene is TRBV5-1, the J gene TRBJ2-7; 7 bases are a match to TRBD1. CDR1 is SGHRS and CDR2 is YFSETQ in the germline V gene. V lost 7 bases to trimming and J lost 2 bases; unmatched junction nucleotides: 12. This CDR3 comprises 15 residues. The CDR3 sequence: CASRRNGQDAYEQYF. As DNA, the CDR3 is TGCGCCAGCCGAAGGAACGGACAGGACGCCTACGAGCAGTACTTC.

This clone was counted only a few times. J is TRBJ1-2 and V is TRBV7-2; D perhaps matches TRBD1 (6 bases). Deletions cut 5 bases from V and 4 bases from J, with 17 bases between. The CDR3 totals 15 residues. Germline CDR1 and CDR2: SGHTA and FQGNSA. The CDR3 coding sequence is TGTGCCAGCAGCCCAGGGGTGGGCGAGGGCTATGGCTACACCTTC. Amino acids: CASSPGVGEGYGYTF. Filled out from reference TRBV7-2 and TRBJ1-2, the complete variable domain reads GAGVSQSPSNKVTEKGKDVELRCDPISGHTALYWYRQSLGQGLEFLIYFQGNSAPDKSGLPSDRFSAERTGGSVSTLTIQRTQQEDSAVYLCASSPGVGEGYGYTFGSGTRLTVV.

The chain combines TRBV28 with TRBJ2-7, with D possibly being TRBD2 (5 bases). V lost 6 bases, J lost 2 bases, and 11 bases lay in between. CDR1 MDHEN and CDR2 SYDVKM come from the germline V gene. The CDR3 totals 13 residues. The CDR3 bases are TGTGCCAGCAGGACAAGAGGGACCTACGAGCAGTACTTC. It yields the protein CASRTRGTYEQYF.

The chain links TRBV28 to TRBJ1-3; TRBD1 matches at 8 bases. V shed 5 bases and J 0 bases; nucleotides not matched to a gene: 9. Germline lookup yields CDR1 MDHEN and CDR2 SYDVKM. CDR3 size: 17 residues. CDR3 sequence: CASSLPPGGFSGNTIYF. The CDR3 DNA reads as TGTGCCAGCAGTCTACCTCCAGGGGGCTTCTCTGGAAACACCATATATTTT.

CDR3 sequence (DNA): TGTGCCAGCAGCTTAGACGAGCAGGGTCATTTCGCCAACTATGGCTACACCTTC. Its translation is CASSLDEQGHFANYGYTF. This chain links TRBV7-9 with TRBJ1-2; tentatively, D is TRBD1 (5 bases). Germline V gives CDR1 SEHNR, CDR2 FQNEAQ (reference sequence). The V and J ends lost 1 base and 2 bases respectively, with 20 bases between them. The CDR3 has 18 residues.

As concerns this clone: A junction end diverges from the germline sequence, so it may reflect a read error. Other nucleotide sequences in the sample specify the same CDR3. The chain is built from TRBV2 and TRBJ2-7; D gene uncertain. Germline V gene lookup returns CDR1 SNHLY and CDR2 FYNNEI. The CDR3 spans 11 residues. The CDR3 nucleotides are TGTGCCAGCAGTGCTCCCTATGAGCAGTACTTC. It specifies CASSAPYEQYF. Using reference TRBV2 and TRBJ2-7 for the parts outside the CDR3, the full variable domain is EPEVTQTPSHQVTQMGQEVILRCVPISNHLYFYWYRQILGQKVEFLVSFYNNEISEKSEIFDDQFSVERPDGSNFTLKIRSTKLEDSAMYFCASSAPYEQYFGPGTRLTVT.

CDR3 DNA sequence: TGTGCCAGCAGCTTAAGTGTTGTCGGGGGAGGGGGAGATACGCAGTATTTT. It specifies CASSLSVVGGGGDTQYF. V and J are TRBV7-3 and TRBJ2-3; TRBD2 might be the D (7 bases). CDR1 and CDR2 from the germline V gene are SGHTA and FQGTGA. The CDR3 is 17 amino acids. The V end was cut by 1 base, the J end by 5 bases, with 19 bases between.

The rearrangement uses TRBV5-4 and TRBJ1-6, with D perhaps matching TRBD1 (5 bases). The CDR3 contains 14 residues. V was cut by 3 bases and J by 10 bases, with 14 bases left in between. The germline V gene has CDR1 SGHNT and CDR2 YYREEE (reference sequence). The CDR3 sequence is CASSSGWGGSPLHF. CDR3 DNA sequence: TGTGCCAGCAGCTCCGGTTGGGGGGGGTCACCCCTCCACTTT.

This clone has just a few counts. The rearrangement links TRBV4-3 to TRBJ2-1; TRBD2 matches at 8 bases. V shed 10 bases and J 2 bases; nucleotides not matched to a gene: 7. Looked up from germline, CDR1 is LGHNA and CDR2 is YSLEER. There are 14 residues in the CDR3. The CDR3 loop reads CAIPRAGAYNEQFF. In nucleotides, the CDR3 is TGCGCCATCCCTCGAGCGGGGGCCTACAATGAGCAGTTCTTC.

The V and J genes are TRBV6-1 and TRBJ1-5, with 8 positions matching TRBD1. CDR1 and CDR2 (germline): MNHNS, SASEGT. Trimming cost V 2 bases and J 6 bases; bases outside gene matches: 9. The CDR3 totals 16 residues. In DNA form, the CDR3 reads TGTGCCAGCAGTGAAATGTGGCAGGGGGCTTCTCAGCCCCAGCATTTT. Translation: CASSEMWQGASQPQHF.